These 32 T cell receptor beta chains originate from one sample sequenced in a study of STAT3 mutations in large granular lymphocyte leukemia. Regarding the study as a whole: Every T-LGLL patient had at least one immunodominant TCRbeta clonotype.

Sequenced by immunoSEQ multiplex PCR; TCRdb stores in-frame clones only, minus some. The data contain about 4,200 clones, 82% of them singletons. The antigens for these receptors are not known. The sequencing input was peripheral blood mononuclear cells. These receptors all stem from a boy aged 5-17 years with T-cell large granular lymphocyte leukemia. Some clones in this sample may be carry-over from other donors' samples.

This clone was counted once. The chain combines TRBV30 with TRBJ2-3; D is ambiguous. CDR3 length: 11 amino acids. Germline V gene data show CDR1 as GTSNPN and CDR2 as SVGIG (reference sequence). Deletions cut 1 base from V and 4 bases from J, with 3 bases between. This CDR3 reads CAWSEADTQYF. In nucleotides, the CDR3 is TGTGCCTGGAGTGAGGCAGATACGCAGTATTTT.

The chain carries TRBV5-1 and TRBJ2-6; no definite D call. Germline V gene sequence: CDR1 SGHRS, CDR2 YFSETQ. The length of the CDR3 is 16 residues. V was pared by 0 bases and J by 2 bases, with 9 bases between. CDR3 nucleotide sequence: TGCGCCAGCAGCTTGGTCCTTGGCCCTGGGGCCAACGTCCTGACTTTC. It translates to CASSLVLGPGANVLTF.

DNA for the CDR3: TGCGCCAGCCGGGGCACTGAAGCTTTCTTT. Translating gives CASRGTEAFF. This chain links TRBV5-1 with TRBJ1-1; D gene unclear. The CDR3 extends over 10 amino acids. V dropped 7 bases and J dropped 4 bases, with 5 bases sitting between them. Germline V lookup: CDR1 SGHRS, CDR2 YFSETQ.

The chain is built from TRBV2 and TRBJ1-2, with D possibly matching TRBD1 (6 bases). CDR1 is SNHLY, CDR2 FYNNEI, per germline. Trimming removed 4 bases from V and 8 bases from J, with 14 bases in between. The CDR3 has 13 residues. The CDR3 DNA is TGTGCCAGCAGTGTTGCGGGGGCAGAGGGCTACACCTTC. It encodes CASSVAGAEGYTF.

V and J are TRBV5-1 and TRBJ2-7; D ambiguous. CDR3 length equals 14 residues. The V end lost 3 bases, the J end lost 1 base, and 11 bases lay between the germline ends. Germline CDR1 is SGHRS and CDR2 is YFSETQ. The CDR3 protein is CASSSPGLSYEQYF. CDR3 DNA: TGCGCCAGCAGCTCTCCGGGTTTATCCTACGAGCAGTACTTC.

There are a few counts of this clone. This rearrangement joins TRBV6-1 to TRBJ1-1; D gene unclear. V was clipped by 3 bases and J by 1 base, with 6 bases between them. Per the germline V gene, CDR1 is MNHNS and CDR2 is SASEGT. The CDR3 consists of 13 residues. CDR3 protein: CASSDRENTEAFF. CDR3 sequence (DNA): TGTGCCAGCAGTGATCGGGAGAACACTGAAGCTTTCTTT.

CDR3 sequence: CASSPRRGGGSPLHF. For the CDR3, the DNA is TGTGCCAGCAGCCCCAGGAGGGGAGGGGGATCACCCCTCCACTTT. V gene TRBV5-4 combines with J gene TRBJ1-6; the D gene is possibly TRBD1 (6 bases). CDR3 size: 15 residues. The germline gives CDR1 SGHNT, CDR2 YYREEE (reference sequence). The ends were cut back, 4 bases at V and 10 bases at J, with 18 bases in the middle.

This clone came up a few times. The chain joins TRBV19 to TRBJ1-5; D unresolved. This CDR3 region has 15 residues. Germline assignment: CDR1 LNHDA and CDR2 SQIVND (reference sequence). Trimming left V 3 bases short and J 3 bases short, with 12 bases between. The CDR3 sequence: CASSIMAKNNQPQHF. DNA for the CDR3: TGTGCCAGTAGTATTATGGCCAAGAACAATCAGCCCCAGCATTTT. The whole variable domain, filled in from reference TRBV19 and TRBJ1-5, reads DGGITQSPKYLFRKEGQNVTLSCEQNLNHDAMYWYRQDPGQGLRLIYYSQIVNDFQKGDIAEGYSVSREKKESFPLTVTSAQKNPTAFYLCASSIMAKNNQPQHFGDGTRLSIL.

The chain has TRBV7-9 and TRBJ2-7, with a tentative D call TRBD1 (6 bases). Trimming took 1 base from V and 0 from J, leaving 7 bases between them. The germline gives CDR1 SEHNR, CDR2 FQNEAQ (reference sequence). The CDR3 sequence is 14 residues long. CDR3 DNA sequence: TGTGCCAGCAGCTTAGGAGGGGGCTCCTACGAGCAGTACTTC. Translated: CASSLGGGSYEQYF. The variable domain in full, with the rest retrieved from reference TRBV7-9 and TRBJ2-7, is DTGVSQNPRHKITKRGQNVTFRCDPISEHNRLYWYRQTLGQGPEFLTYFQNEAQLEKSRLLSDRFSAERPKGSFSTLEIQRTEQGDSAMYLCASSLGGGSYEQYFGPGTRLTVT.

V is TRBV29-1 and J is TRBJ2-5, with a possible D match to TRBD1 (5 bases). The V and J ends lost 4 bases and 5 bases respectively, with 8 bases between them. The V gene's germline CDR1 is SQVTM and CDR2 ANQGSEA. The CDR3 spans 11 residues. The CDR3 loop reads CSVARDETQYF. For the CDR3, the DNA is TGCAGCGTTGCCAGGGATGAGACCCAGTACTTC.

The rearrangement links TRBV6-1 to TRBJ2-3, with D possibly matching TRBD2 (5 bases). This CDR3 region has 14 residues. Germline lookup yields CDR1 MNHNS and CDR2 SASEGT. V gave up 9 bases and J gave up 2 bases, with 15 bases separating them. The CDR3 reads CASAESGNTDTQYF. CDR3 in DNA: TGTGCCAGTGCGGAGTCGGGGAACACAGATACGCAGTATTTT.

The chain has TRBV6-6 and TRBJ2-7; 7 nucleotides match TRBD2. After removal of 5 bases from V and 6 bases from J, the junction contained 7 bases not matched to a gene. The CDR3 runs 13 residues. In germline, CDR1 is MNHNY, CDR2 SVGAGI (reference sequence). CDR3 sequence: CASSPSGGVEQYF. The CDR3 DNA sequence: TGTGCCAGCAGTCCATCTGGGGGGGTCGAGCAGTACTTC.

This sequence joins TRBV5-1 and TRBJ1-2, with TRBD1 matching over 10 bases. Trimming took 6 bases from V and 4 from J; bases not matched to a gene: 6. CDR3 length: 14 amino acids. CDR1 and CDR2 from the germline V gene are SGHRS and YFSETQ. The CDR3 DNA reads as TGCGCCAGCACCCCGGGACAGGGGCTCTATGGCTACACCTTC. It is translated as CASTPGQGLYGYTF.

V gene TRBV5-1 combines with J gene TRBJ2-1; D call uncertain. Trimming cost V 0 bases and J 8 bases, with 12 bases left between them. The CDR3 extends over 14 amino acids. Germline V gene data show CDR1 as SGHRS and CDR2 as YFSETQ. CDR3 in DNA: TGCGCCAGCAGCTTGGCTCAGGCTTGGGATGAGCAGTTCTTC. The encoded protein is CASSLAQAWDEQFF.

This clone was observed a handful of times. The chain carries TRBV6-4 and TRBJ2-1, with TRBD2 matching over 9 bases. The CDR3 covers 15 residues. Germline CDR1 is MRHNA and CDR2 is SNTAGT. The ends lost 3 bases at V and 5 bases at J; junction bases unmatched: 5. DNA for the CDR3: TGTGCCAGCAGTGAAAGCGCGGGAGGGAACAATGAGCAGTTCTTC. Its protein is CASSESAGGNNEQFF.

The V gene is TRBV5-1, the J gene TRBJ2-3; D remains ambiguous. This CDR3 is 13 amino acids long. Per the germline V gene, CDR1 is SGHRS and CDR2 is YFSETQ. V was trimmed by 4 bases and J by 2 bases, leaving 8 bases between them. The CDR3, as DNA: TGCGCCAGCAGCGCCGGCTTCACAGATACGCAGTATTTT. It codes for CASSAGFTDTQYF.

This chain connects TRBV30 to TRBJ2-1, with TRBD2 as a possible D gene (6 bases). The CDR3 spans 16 residues. V shed 0 bases and J shed 1 base, with 13 bases lying between them. Germline lookup yields CDR1 GTSNPN and CDR2 SVGIG (reference sequence). The CDR3 spells CAWSVGSGHSYNEQFF. The CDR3 DNA follows: TGTGCCTGGAGTGTAGGTAGCGGCCATTCCTACAATGAGCAGTTCTTC.

The rearrangement joins TRBV29-1 to TRBJ1-1; D not resolved. Trimming removed 8 bases at V and 4 bases at J, with 8 bases between. This CDR3 is 10 amino acids long. The V gene's germline CDR1 is SQVTM and CDR2 ANQGSEA. CDR3 in DNA: TGCAGCCTTGGAGGCACTGAAGCTTTCTTT. Residues: CSLGGTEAFF.

The rearrangement uses TRBV30 and TRBJ1-1; no definite D call. Germline assignment: CDR1 GTSNPN and CDR2 SVGIG (reference sequence). CDR3 size: 12 residues. Trimming removed 5 bases from V and 3 bases from J, with 10 bases in between. Here the CDR3 DNA reads TGTGCCTGGGGTCGGGAGTACACTGAAGCTTTCTTT. It specifies CAWGREYTEAFF.

The gene calls are TRBV7-9 and TRBJ2-7; D is perhaps TRBD2 (6 bases). Germline CDR1 SEHNR, CDR2 FQNEAQ (reference sequence). V lost 0 bases, J lost 4 bases, and 13 bases lay in between. CDR3 length: 15 residues. CDR3 region: CASSLADWRVYEQYF. CDR3 sequence (DNA): TGTGCCAGCAGCTTAGCCGACTGGAGGGTTTACGAGCAGTACTTC.

The chain has TRBV13 and TRBJ2-7, with no clear D. This CDR3 is built from 13 residues. CDR1 is PRHDT and CDR2 is FYEKMQ in the germline V gene (reference sequence). V lost 2 bases and J 2 bases, leaving 7 bases between the germline ends. The CDR3 DNA is TGTGCCAGCAGCTTACTCGGGCCCTACGAGCAGTACTTC. It encodes CASSLLGPYEQYF.

The chain joins TRBV5-1 to TRBJ2-5; the match to TRBD2 covers 9 bases. The CDR3 contains 16 residues. CDR1 SGHRS and CDR2 YFSETQ come from the germline V gene. Unmatched junction bases numbered 8, after V lost 0 bases and J lost 5 bases. The CDR3, as DNA: TGCGCCAGCAGCTTGGCCCAGCGGGGGGTGGTGGAGACCCAGTACTTC. Its protein product is CASSLAQRGVVETQYF.

V gene TRBV30 combines with J gene TRBJ2-7; either TRBD1 or TRBD2 may supply D (5 bases each). The germline CDR1 and CDR2 sequences are GTSNPN and SVGIG (reference sequence). The CDR3 runs to 13 residues. The V end lost 0 bases, the J end lost 3 bases, and 9 bases lay between the germline ends. CDR3 nucleotides: TGTGCCTGGAGTGTACCAGGGAGCTACGAGCAGTACTTC. Amino acid sequence: CAWSVPGSYEQYF.

This clone was observed a few times. The chain recombines TRBV28 with TRBJ1-1; TRBD1 agrees at 9 bases. The junction had 6 bases not matched to a gene; V was cut back by 5 bases and J by 5 bases. Germline CDR1 MDHEN, CDR2 SYDVKM. CDR3 length: 14 residues. The CDR3: CASSLQGTGTEAFF. In nucleotides, the CDR3 is TGTGCCAGCAGTCTCCAAGGGACAGGGACTGAAGCTTTCTTT. The variable domain in full, with the rest retrieved from reference TRBV28 and TRBJ1-1, is DVKVTQSSRYLVKRTGEKVFLECVQDMDHENMFWYRQDPGLGLRLIYFSYDVKMKEKGDIPEGYSVSREKKERFSLILESASTNQTSMYLCASSLQGTGTEAFFGQGTRLTVV.

V usage is TRBV5-6 and J usage is TRBJ2-7; D uncertain. V was pared by 9 bases and J by 1 base, with 14 bases between. CDR3 length: 13 amino acids. The germline V gene has CDR1 SGHDT and CDR2 YYEEEE. CDR3 bases: TGTGCCACCAGGAAGGGCCTATCCTACGAGCAGTACTTC. It encodes CATRKGLSYEQYF.

The chain combines TRBV7-4 with TRBJ1-1; D remains unclear. This CDR3 is built from 13 residues. In germline, CDR1 is SGHVT, CDR2 SQSDAQ. Trimming pared 5 bases from V and 2 bases from J, leaving 9 bases between. The CDR3 bases are TGTGCCAGCAGCCCACCGCACAACACTGAAGCTTTCTTT. This gives the protein CASSPPHNTEAFF.

The chain combines TRBV5-1 with TRBJ1-6; D is unresolved. This CDR3 spans 19 amino acids. The germline gives CDR1 SGHRS, CDR2 YFSETQ. With 4 bases removed from V and 0 bases from J, the gap between germline ends came to 20 bases. This chain's CDR3 is CASSHNFPTESSYNSPLHF. CDR3 nucleotides: TGCGCCAGCAGCCACAACTTTCCAACAGAGAGCTCCTATAATTCACCCCTCCACTTT.

V and J are TRBV5-1 and TRBJ2-5, with unresolved D. The V end lost 4 bases, the J end lost 2 bases, and 9 bases lay between the germline ends. This CDR3 is 13 amino acids long. The germline V gene encodes CDR1 SGHRS and CDR2 YFSETQ. The DNA of the CDR3 is TGCGCCAGCAGCCCCGGGCCGCAAGAGACCCAGTACTTC. This encodes CASSPGPQETQYF.

The chain combines TRBV5-1 with TRBJ2-1, with 14 bases aligning to TRBD2. From germline, CDR1 is SGHRS and CDR2 YFSETQ. This CDR3 region has 18 residues. The junction had 6 bases not matched to a gene; V was cut back by 3 bases and J by 1 base. CDR3 DNA: TGCGCCAGCAGCTCCGGGACTAGCGGGAGTTTTTCCTACAATGAGCAGTTCTTC. Protein sequence: CASSSGTSGSFSYNEQFF.

The chain is built from TRBV7-9 and TRBJ1-2, with D perhaps matching TRBD1 (5 bases). The CDR3 runs 13 residues. The V end lost 1 base, the J end lost 3 bases, and 6 bases lay between the germline ends. CDR1 is SEHNR and CDR2 is FQNEAQ in the germline V gene (reference sequence). CDR3 sequence: CASSLGGHYGYTF. The CDR3, as DNA: TGTGCCAGCAGCTTAGGGGGACACTATGGCTACACCTTC.

The V and J genes are TRBV27 and TRBJ2-7, with D possibly called TRBD1 or TRBD2 (5 bases each). CDR1 and CDR2 (germline): MNHEY, SMNVEV (reference sequence). Trimming took off 6 bases at V and 7 bases at J, with 16 bases between the two ends. The CDR3 has 13 residues. The CDR3 here is CASRPGQSGEQYF. CDR3 nucleotide sequence: TGTGCCAGCAGGCCAGGGCAATCGGGGGAGCAGTACTTC.

This sequence joins TRBV5-1 and TRBJ2-1; 11 positions match TRBD2. V lost 0 bases to trimming and J lost 9 bases; unmatched junction nucleotides: 5. CDR1 is SGHRS, CDR2 YFSETQ, per germline. The CDR3 extends over 15 amino acids. CDR3 region: CASSLVASGRSEQFF. CDR3 sequence (DNA): TGCGCCAGCAGCTTGGTCGCTAGCGGGAGGTCTGAGCAGTTCTTC.